The clone carrying this T cell receptor beta chain was counted ten times or more. What it binds is unknown. TCR beta VDJ combinations and CDR3 sequences were profiled from genomic DNA. TCRdb recomputed calls from the reads with MiXCR, one row per CDR3 protein. Of some 200,000 distinct CDR3 sequences in the sample, around half were seen once. The data are from a study of CD8+CD57+ T cells in acquired aplastic anemia. Study-wide background: The mean DNA yield obtained from sorted CD4+ and CD8+ cells came to around 3 ug.

The sequenced patients had an expansion of CD8+CD57+ cells seen by flow cytometry. Study-wide results and caveats: Shared by patients and controls, 25 to 30 CD8+ CDR3s were abundant in patients.

Specimen: sorted CD4+, CD8+, or CD8+CD57+ T cells (not recorded which) from PBMCs. This clonotype was obtained from a human donor with aplastic anemia.

This chain's CDR3 is CASTRDRGSYEQYF. For the CDR3, the DNA is TGTGCCAGCACCCGGGACAGGGGCTCCTACGAGCAGTACTTC. V is TRBV4-2 and J is TRBJ2-7, with 10 bases that match TRBD1. V dropped 7 bases and J dropped 0; count of bases not matched to a gene: 3. The germline V gene encodes CDR1 LGHNA and CDR2 YNFKEQ. The CDR3 is made up of 14 amino acids.